These 30 T cell receptor beta chains originate from one sample sequenced in a study of technical replicates of blood from several donors (dated by TCRdb to about 2017). The library was prepared using the immunoSEQ multiplex PCR assay. TCRdb limited this immuneACCESS table to in-frame rearrangements with V and J called. A share of clones is missing; checked studies link under half to unresolved V genes, and the rest is unexplained. This sample holds over 85,000 clones; just under 95% were observed only once. Approximately 0.33% of the sample is in the top ten clones. The sequenced material came from T cells isolated from PBMCs. The source of these receptors is a human donor in good health.

This rearrangement joins TRBV9 to TRBJ2-1; perhaps TRBD2 as D (6 bases). V was clipped by 0 bases and J by 6 bases, with 10 bases between them. The length of the CDR3 is 14 residues. Germline CDR1 is SGDLS and CDR2 is YYNGEE. CDR3 DNA sequence: TGTGCCAGCAGCGTAGCGGGAGAGGTCAATGAGCAGTTCTTC. As protein: CASSVAGEVNEQFF. Looking up the rest from reference TRBV9 and TRBJ2-1 gives the full variable domain: DSGVTQTPKHLITATGQRVTLRCSPRSGDLSVYWYQQSLDQGLQFLIQYYNGEERAKGNILERFSAQQFPDLHSELNLSSLELGDSALYFCASSVAGEVNEQFFGPGTRLTVL.

The chain links TRBV27 to TRBJ2-7; 10 nucleotides agree with TRBD2. This CDR3 has 16 amino acids. With 7 bases clipped from V and 2 bases from J, the junction kept 11 bases outside the gene matches. Per the germline V gene, CDR1 is MNHEY and CDR2 is SMNVEV (reference sequence). This chain's CDR3 is CASNRAPGLAAYEQYF. The CDR3 DNA reads TGTGCCAGCAATAGAGCACCCGGACTAGCGGCCTACGAGCAGTACTTC.

The V call is TRBV4-1, the J call TRBJ1-4; weak D call: TRBD1 (6 bases). Germline CDR1 is MGHRA and CDR2 is YSYEKL. V was trimmed by 1 base and J by 14 bases, leaving 20 bases between them. The CDR3 runs to 15 residues. This CDR3 reads CASSQGTEPIWGLFF. The DNA of the CDR3 is TGCGCCAGCAGCCAAGGGACAGAGCCAATATGGGGTCTGTTTTTT.

V and J are TRBV29-1 and TRBJ2-1, with 10 bases lining up with TRBD1. Germline assignment: CDR1 SQVTM and CDR2 ANQGSEA. This CDR3 spans 13 amino acids. The junction had 1 base not matched to a gene; V was cut back by 4 bases and J by 4 bases. This CDR3 reads CSVGTGGYNEQFF. The CDR3 DNA follows: TGCAGCGTTGGGACAGGGGGATACAATGAGCAGTTCTTC.

The genes are TRBV6-5 and TRBJ2-1; 11 positions match TRBD2. Germline V CDR1 and CDR2: MNHEY, SVGAGI. V dropped 0 bases and J dropped 9; count of bases not matched to a gene: 1. The CDR3 is made up of 14 amino acids. The CDR3 loop is CASSYSLAGGEQFF. The CDR3 bases are TGTGCCAGCAGTTACTCTCTAGCGGGAGGTGAGCAGTTCTTC.

V and J are TRBV9 and TRBJ2-3, with D possibly being TRBD1 (5 bases). Germline CDR1 reads SGDLS; CDR2 reads YYNGEE. The V end was cut by 0 bases, the J end by 2 bases, with 10 bases between. The CDR3 is made up of 15 amino acids. CDR3 sequence reads: CASSVVGALTDTQYF. The CDR3 DNA sequence: TGTGCCAGCAGCGTAGTTGGGGCCCTCACAGATACGCAGTATTTT.

The gene calls are TRBV19 and TRBJ1-2; 9 nucleotides align to TRBD1. V trimming: 5 bases; J trimming: 5 bases; junction bases outside the gene matches: 6. Germline CDR1 LNHDA, CDR2 SQIVND (reference sequence). The CDR3 spans 14 residues. The CDR3 sequence: CASSVQGALYGYTF. In DNA form, the CDR3 reads TGTGCCAGTAGTGTACAGGGGGCTCTGTATGGCTACACCTTC.

The genes are TRBV4-1 and TRBJ1-2, with TRBD1 identical over 8 bases. This CDR3 is built from 14 residues. Germline CDR1 reads MGHRA; CDR2 reads YSYEKL. V lost 3 bases to trimming and J lost 0 bases; unmatched junction nucleotides: 0. The DNA of the CDR3 is TGCGCCAGCAGCCAGGGACAGGCTAACTATGGCTACACCTTC. It yields the protein CASSQGQANYGYTF.

The genes are TRBV4-1 and TRBJ2-3, with 7 bases fitting TRBD2. V lost 0 bases and J lost 5; bases outside the gene matches: 2. Germline CDR1 MGHRA, CDR2 YSYEKL. The CDR3 length is 14 residues. The CDR3 protein is CASSQDGGGDTQYF. The CDR3, as DNA: TGCGCCAGCAGCCAAGATGGGGGGGGAGATACGCAGTATTTT.

This clone was detected once. The V and J genes are TRBV10-3 and TRBJ2-7; 8 bases are a match to TRBD1. Trimming removed 4 bases from V and 2 bases from J; junction bases left unmatched: 10. CDR3 length: 16 residues. Germline CDR1 ENHRY, CDR2 SYGVKD. Here the CDR3 DNA reads TGTGCCATCAGTGCGATTCAGAGGGACAGGACCTACGAGCAGTACTTC. The encoded protein is CAISAIQRDRTYEQYF.

The chain joins TRBV5-5 to TRBJ1-2; TRBD1 aligns across 9 bases. V gave up 4 bases and J gave up 5 bases; unmatched junction bases: 9. The CDR3 has 15 residues. The V gene's germline CDR1 is SGHKS and CDR2 YYEKEE (reference sequence). CDR3 sequence reads: CASSNWDRELYGYTF. The CDR3 DNA reads as TGTGCCAGCAGCAATTGGGACAGGGAGCTGTATGGCTACACCTTC.

This clone came up a few times. This chain connects TRBV19 to TRBJ1-1; TRBD1 agrees at 7 bases. The CDR3 length is 14 residues. Germline CDR1 and CDR2: LNHDA and SQIVND (reference sequence). J gave up 0 bases and V 4 bases, and 2 bases lay outside the gene matches. CDR3 nucleotide sequence: TGTGCCAGTAGTAGAGGGGGCTTGAACACTGAAGCTTTCTTT. Its protein is CASSRGGLNTEAFF.

The rearrangement links TRBV6-4 to TRBJ2-4; 8 bases map to TRBD1. The junction had 10 bases not matched to a gene; V was cut back by 3 bases and J by 0 bases. Germline V gene lookup returns CDR1 MRHNA and CDR2 SNTAGT. There are 18 residues in the CDR3. This CDR3 is CASSERDRPVLAKNIQYF. CDR3 bases: TGTGCCAGCAGTGAACGGGACAGGCCTGTTCTAGCCAAAAACATTCAGTACTTC.

This clone occurred once. The gene calls are TRBV19 and TRBJ1-1; 7 nucleotides match TRBD1. The CDR3 sequence is 13 residues long. The J segment lost 2 bases and the V segment lost 7 bases, leaving 4 bases of the junction unmatched. Germline CDR1 is LNHDA and CDR2 is SQIVND (reference sequence). The CDR3 DNA reads as TGTGCCAGTAAGACAGGGATTAACACTGAAGCTTTCTTT. Protein sequence: CASKTGINTEAFF.

The chain combines TRBV6-1 with TRBJ2-1, with TRBD2 matching over 9 bases. Germline CDR1 and CDR2: MNHNS and SASEGT. This CDR3 contains 15 residues. J was trimmed by 9 bases and V by 1 base; bases with no gene match: 7. In nucleotides, the CDR3 is TGTGCCAGCAGTGAAGAGGTTAGCGGGAGAGGTGAGCAGTTCTTC. It codes for CASSEEVSGRGEQFF.

The chain uses TRBV6-5 and TRBJ1-3; D uncertain. The CDR3 totals 15 residues. Between the trimmed V and J ends, which lost 3 bases and 1 base, there was a span of 10 bases. Germline assignment: CDR1 MNHEY and CDR2 SVGAGI. The CDR3 protein is CASSYLRSSGNTIYF. CDR3 coding DNA: TGTGCCAGCAGTTATCTTCGGTCTTCTGGAAACACCATATATTTT.

This rearrangement joins TRBV12-2 to TRBJ1-1. TRBV12-2 is classified as a pseudogene. The CDR3 has 15 residues. CDR3 coding DNA: TGTGCAAGTCGCTTAAATTGGAGCGGGAACACTGAAGCTTTCTTT. As protein: CASRLNWSGNTEAFF.

This clone was found once. This sequence joins TRBV12-5 and TRBJ2-1, with D possibly being TRBD2 (5 bases). The germline V gene encodes CDR1 LGHNT and CDR2 FRNRAP. The CDR3 is 13 amino acids. V was cut by 0 bases and J by 9 bases, with 9 bases left in between. CDR3 sequence (DNA): TGTGCTAGTGGTTTGGTAATAGGAGGTGAGCAGTTCTTC. Its protein is CASGLVIGGEQFF.

The J gene is TRBJ2-7, the V gene TRBV27, with 15 bases that match TRBD2. The J segment lost 1 base and the V segment lost 10 bases, leaving 11 bases of the junction unmatched. Per the germline V gene, CDR1 is MNHEY and CDR2 is SMNVEV (reference sequence). The CDR3 has 17 residues. CDR3: CATRRGLAGGGSYEQYF. In DNA form, the CDR3 reads TGTGCCACTAGAAGAGGACTAGCGGGAGGGGGGTCCTACGAGCAGTACTTC.

The chain recombines TRBV5-6 with TRBJ1-2, with a weak D call TRBD1 (6 bases). This CDR3 has 14 residues. Germline CDR1 is SGHDT and CDR2 is YYEEEE. The germline V and J ends were trimmed by 1 base and 3 bases, with 10 bases remaining between them. CDR3 coding DNA: TGTGCCAGCAGCTTGAGACAGGTTCACTATGGCTACACCTTC. The encoded protein is CASSLRQVHYGYTF.

This chain uses TRBV6-6 with TRBJ1-5; 9 nucleotides line up with TRBD1. The CDR3 spans 15 residues. The V gene's germline CDR1 is MNHNY and CDR2 SVGAGI (reference sequence). V trimming: 7 bases; J trimming: 6 bases; junction bases outside the gene matches: 10. This CDR3 reads CASNSQGAFVQPQHF. The CDR3 DNA is TGTGCCAGCAACTCACAGGGGGCATTCGTTCAGCCCCAGCATTTT.

The V gene is TRBV9, the J gene TRBJ2-2, with D uncertain. The CDR3 extends over 14 amino acids. Germline assignment: CDR1 SGDLS and CDR2 YYNGEE. Trimming took 1 base from V and 3 from J, leaving 7 bases between them. This CDR3 reads CASSVRVYTGELFF. CDR3 DNA: TGTGCCAGCAGCGTACGGGTCTACACCGGGGAGCTGTTTTTT.

The rearrangement links TRBV6-6 to TRBJ2-5; D not certain. The DNA end favors TRBJ2-7, so the J call may be wrong. Germline lookup yields CDR1 MNHNY and CDR2 SVGAGI (reference sequence). The CDR3 runs 13 residues. The CDR3: CASSYVPDYEQYF. CDR3 sequence (DNA): TGTGCCAGCAGTTACGTCCCCGACTACGAGCAGTACTTC.

This rearrangement joins TRBV7-2 to TRBJ2-1; TRBD2 matches 7 bases. The germline gives CDR1 SGHTA, CDR2 FQGNSA. V trimming: 1 base; J trimming: 5 bases; junction bases outside the gene matches: 11. The CDR3 is 17 residues long. As DNA, the CDR3 is TGTGCCAGCAGCTTAGTAGTTCTCGCGGGAGCTAACAATGAGCAGTTCTTC. Encoded protein: CASSLVVLAGANNEQFF.

The chain couples TRBV18 to TRBJ2-7; D not resolved. Germline CDR1 reads KGHSH; CDR2 reads LQKENI. The V end was cut by 5 bases, the J end by 6 bases, with 11 bases between. The CDR3 has 12 amino acids. The CDR3 here is CASSEKRGEQYF. The CDR3 DNA sequence: TGTGCCAGCTCAGAGAAACGAGGCGAGCAGTACTTC.

The rearrangement links TRBV2 to TRBJ1-4, with D unresolved. The germline gives CDR1 SNHLY, CDR2 FYNNEI. The V and J ends lost 4 bases and 8 bases respectively, with 11 bases between them. The CDR3 is 13 amino acids. The CDR3 loop reads CASSADGGEKLFF. CDR3 sequence (DNA): TGTGCCAGCAGTGCCGACGGAGGAGAAAAACTGTTTTTT. The full variable domain, with the rest looked up from reference TRBV2 and TRBJ1-4, is EPEVTQTPSHQVTQMGQEVILRCVPISNHLYFYWYRQILGQKVEFLVSFYNNEISEKSEIFDDQFSVERPDGSNFTLKIRSTKLEDSAMYFCASSADGGEKLFFGSGTQLSVL.

The chain uses TRBV6-5 and TRBJ1-2, with TRBD1 matching over 10 bases. This CDR3 has 13 residues. J was trimmed by 8 bases and V by 4 bases; bases with no gene match: 4. Per the germline V gene, CDR1 is MNHEY and CDR2 is SVGAGI. The CDR3 region has the DNA TGTGCCAGCAGTTGGGGACAGGGGATCGGCTACACCTTC. The encoded protein is CASSWGQGIGYTF.

This sequence joins TRBV7-8 and TRBJ2-7; possibly TRBD1 for D (6 bases). Germline CDR1 and CDR2: SGHVS and FQNEAQ. The CDR3 extends over 15 amino acids. V shed 5 bases and J shed 4 bases, with 18 bases lying between them. The CDR3 spells CASSPYRVPVYEQYF. The CDR3 DNA reads as TGTGCCAGCAGCCCCTACAGGGTACCCGTGTACGAGCAGTACTTC.

The rearrangement uses TRBV18 and TRBJ1-1, with D hard to call. The V end lost 0 bases, the J end lost 3 bases, and 8 bases lay between the germline ends. Per germline, CDR1 KGHSH and CDR2 LQKENI. The CDR3 has 14 amino acids. The CDR3 spells CASSPPYTDTEAFF. DNA of the CDR3: TGTGCCAGCTCACCACCTTATACGGACACTGAAGCTTTCTTT.

This rearrangement joins TRBV19 to TRBJ2-3, with TRBD1 identical over 7 bases. From germline, CDR1 is LNHDA and CDR2 SQIVND (reference sequence). This CDR3 spans 14 amino acids. The V segment lost 3 bases and the J segment 3 bases; nucleotides outside the gene matches: 3. The CDR3 reads CASSILQGTDTQYF. The CDR3 nucleotides read TGTGCCAGTAGTATCCTACAGGGGACAGATACGCAGTATTTT.